A selection of T cell receptor beta chains follows, all from one sample in a study of T cells in tuberculosis. The assay was immunoSEQ multiplex PCR, and TCRdb's table has in-frame clones only and misses some. The table shows under 40,000 clones, with approximately 94% occurring only once. The sample was PBMCs, taken at tuberculosis diagnosis. The receptors were sampled from an adult with tuberculosis. The CDR3 runs from the conserved cysteine through the conserved F or W. D genes are given only for firm matches. Some rows have no size entry. The others give once, few or many, or a class for an expanded clone.

v_call,d_call,clone_size,j_call,cdr3_aa,cdr3_nt
TRBV7-8,TRBD1,NA,TRBJ1-3,CASSTGGGVGNTIYF,TGTGCCAGCAGCACAGGGGGCGGAGTTGGAAACACCATATATTTT
TRBV13,TRBD1,NA,TRBJ1-1,CASSSSTGELGNTEAFF,TGTGCCAGCAGCTCCTCGACAGGGGAATTGGGGAACACTGAAGCTTTCTTT
TRBV2,TRBD2,once,TRBJ2-7,CASSEPSGGAYEQYF,TGTGCCAGCAGTGAACCTAGCGGGGGGGCCTACGAGCAGTACTTC
TRBV28,NA,NA,TRBJ1-1,CASSFARLNTEAFF,TGTGCCAGCAGTTTTGCGCGGTTGAACACTGAAGCTTTCTTT
TRBV23-1,TRBD1,NA,TRBJ2-7,CASSQSTRDRPKTYEQYF,TGCGCCAGCAGTCAATCGACCCGGGACAGGCCTAAAACCTACGAGCAGTACTTC
TRBV18,TRBD2,NA,TRBJ2-7,CASSQLAGSYEQYF,TGTGCCAGCTCACAGCTAGCGGGTTCCTACGAGCAGTACTTC
TRBV4-1,NA,once,TRBJ1-1,CASSQQAADTEAFF,TGCGCCAGCAGCCAGCAAGCTGCGGACACTGAAGCTTTCTTT
TRBV7-8,TRBD1,NA,TRBJ1-2,CASSFAARGHGYTF,TGTGCCAGCAGCTTCGCGGCGAGGGGGCACGGCTACACCTTC
TRBV18,NA,NA,TRBJ1-2,CASSPPYRVGYGYTF,TGTGCCAGCTCACCCCCCTACAGGGTAGGGTATGGCTACACCTTC
TRBV7-3,NA,once,TRBJ1-6,CASSSYNSPLHF,TGTGCCAGCAGCTCGTATAATTCACCCCTCCACTTT
TRBV14,TRBD2,once,TRBJ2-7,CASRTREGYEQYF,TGTGCCAGCCGGACGAGGGAGGGTTACGAGCAGTACTTC
TRBV18,TRBD1,NA,TRBJ1-6,CASSPQDRGSPLHF,TGTGCCAGCTCACCACAGGACAGGGGTTCACCCCTCCACTTT
TRBV7-8,NA,NA,TRBJ2-5,CASSQGGGETQYF,TGTGCCAGCAGCCAGGGAGGGGGAGAGACCCAGTACTTC
TRBV19,TRBD1,NA,TRBJ1-5,CASSPTPGQRNQPQHF,TGTGCCAGTAGTCCCACTCCGGGACAGCGCAATCAGCCCCAGCATTTT
TRBV19,TRBD1,once,TRBJ2-7,CASSSQGAEGSYEQYF,TGTGCCAGTAGCTCACAGGGGGCGGAGGGGTCCTACGAGCAGTACTTC
TRBV2,NA,NA,TRBJ2-7,CASRPVTSYEQYF,TGTGCCAGCAGACCGGTGACTTCGTACGAGCAGTACTTC
TRBV5-1,NA,NA,TRBJ2-3,CASSSWNLERFTDTQYF,TGCGCCAGCAGCTCATGGAACCTCGAGCGTTTCACAGATACGCAGTATTTT
TRBV7-7,NA,NA,TRBJ2-2,CASSFSDAGAANTGELFF,TGTGCCAGCAGTTTCTCCGATGCGGGGGCCGCGAACACCGGGGAGCTGTTTTTT
TRBV27,TRBD1,NA,TRBJ1-4,CASSFGQGGNEKLFF,TGTGCCAGCAGTTTCGGACAGGGTGGGAATGAAAAACTGTTTTTT
TRBV5-6,NA,NA,TRBJ2-3,CASSLISSGADTQYF,TGTGCCAGCAGCTTGATTTCGAGCGGAGCAGATACGCAGTATTTT
TRBV5-1,TRBD1,NA,TRBJ1-1,CASSLAGQGITEAFF,TGCGCCAGCAGCTTGGCCGGACAGGGAATCACTGAAGCTTTCTTT